The T cell receptor beta chain under discussion was sequenced for a study of T cell responses to AZD1222 COVID-19 vaccine. The overall study: Pooling was applied to second doses at about 4 or about 12 weeks.

Overall study results and limits: Vaccine-associated CD4 TCRs ranged over spike, dominating at 160-218 and 743-854. Donors in the cohort were predominantly white British and more often female, and clonal diversity was possibly underestimated.

Only in-frame clones appear in the TCRdb table, and some are missing; sequencing was by immunoSEQ multiplex PCR. The sample holds about 92,000 clones; around 86% are singletons and the top ten take 10%. On this clone: Its antigen is currently unknown.

Germline assignment: CDR1 KGHDR and CDR2 SFDVKD. Between the trimmed V and J ends, which lost 4 bases and 5 bases, there was a span of 20 bases. The length of the CDR3 is 17 residues. Sample: peripheral blood, taken on day 0 of AZD1222 vaccination. This chain uses TRBV24-1 with TRBJ2-1; perhaps TRBD2 as D (5 bases). The receptor was derived from an adult in good health. The CDR3 sequence: CATSDARGRLRNNEQFF. DNA for the CDR3: TGTGCCACCAGTGACGCCCGGGGAAGGTTACGGAACAATGAGCAGTTCTTC.